Each of the 18 T cell receptor beta chains below was sequenced from the same sample in a study of cytomegalovirus exposure and HLA in healthy donors. 13 Jbeta primers and 60 Vbeta primers were used for the PCR. Only in-frame clones appear in the TCRdb table, and some are missing; sequencing was by immunoSEQ multiplex PCR. The sample shows about 170,000 clones, around 73% of them seen only once. Input material: PBMCs. The receptor source for this set is a woman aged 18-35 years in good health and CMV-seropositive.

The chain is built from TRBV19 and TRBJ2-2; a possible D gene is TRBD1 (5 bases). From germline, CDR1 is LNHDA and CDR2 SQIVND (reference sequence). The CDR3 sequence is 13 residues long. V was pared by 4 bases and J by 8 bases, with 11 bases between. The CDR3 here is CASSTTGMGELFF. DNA of the CDR3: TGTGCCAGTAGTACTACAGGAATGGGGGAGCTGTTTTTT.

This chain uses TRBV4-3 with TRBJ2-3, with 9 bases fitting TRBD2. The germline CDR1 and CDR2 sequences are LGHNA and YSLEER. J gave up 3 bases and V 1 base, and 5 bases lay outside the gene matches. The CDR3 totals 16 residues. The CDR3 DNA reads as TGCGCCAGCAGCCAAGGTGCGGGGGGGCGGACAGATACGCAGTATTTT. This gives the protein CASSQGAGGRTDTQYF.

The chain combines TRBV11-2 with TRBJ1-3; maybe TRBD1 (6 bases). This CDR3 has 14 amino acids. Deletions cut 5 bases from V and 2 bases from J, with 10 bases between. Per the germline V gene, CDR1 is SGHAT and CDR2 is FQNNGV. CDR3 nucleotides: TGTGCCAGCAGCCCCGGGACAACTGGAAACACCATATATTTT. It is translated as CASSPGTTGNTIYF.

The gene calls are TRBV2 and TRBJ2-5; D is unresolved. Trimming cost V 7 bases and J 2 bases, with 14 bases left between them. There are 14 residues in the CDR3. The germline V gene encodes CDR1 SNHLY and CDR2 FYNNEI. CDR3 nucleotides: TGTGCCAGCACTAACGAGGTGGTGCAAGAGACCCAGTACTTC. It specifies CASTNEVVQETQYF.

The chain combines TRBV18 with TRBJ1-2; D uncertain. V gave up 5 bases and J gave up 0 bases, with 13 bases separating them. Germline values: CDR1 KGHSH, CDR2 LQKENI. This CDR3 is 15 amino acids long. The chain's CDR3 is CASSEGFQANYGYTF. CDR3 in DNA: TGTGCCAGCTCAGAGGGATTTCAAGCTAACTATGGCTACACCTTC.

The genes are TRBV6-1 and TRBJ1-6; tentative D call: TRBD1 (6 bases). Looked up from germline, CDR1 is MNHNS and CDR2 is SASEGT. The CDR3 spans 15 residues. Between the trimmed V and J ends, which lost 2 bases and 8 bases, there was a span of 13 bases. CDR3 protein: CASSERQALYSPLHF. For the CDR3, the DNA is TGTGCCAGCAGTGAAAGACAGGCCCTTTATTCACCCCTCCACTTT.

The rearrangement joins TRBV5-4 to TRBJ1-1, with 8 bases fitting TRBD1. The CDR3 has 15 amino acids. With 6 bases clipped from V and 1 base from J, the junction kept 8 bases outside the gene matches. The germline V gene has CDR1 SGHNT and CDR2 YYREEE (reference sequence). The CDR3 sequence: CASTSPGTGNTEAFF. The CDR3 DNA is TGTGCCAGCACCAGCCCCGGGACAGGGAACACTGAAGCTTTCTTT.

The genes are TRBV4-1 and TRBJ1-4, with TRBD1 as a possible D gene (5 bases). Germline V gene data show CDR1 as MGHRA and CDR2 as YSYEKL. There are 16 residues in the CDR3. V lost 3 bases and J lost 6, with 17 bases in between. Written as DNA, the CDR3 is TGCGCCAGCAGCCAGGTCAATCAGGGTCTCGATGAAAAACTGTTTTTT. Its protein product is CASSQVNQGLDEKLFF.

The chain uses TRBV5-1 and TRBJ2-7; D not resolved. There are 15 residues in the CDR3. Germline V gene lookup returns CDR1 SGHRS and CDR2 YFSETQ. V was cut by 0 bases and J by 1 base, with 11 bases left in between. CDR3: CASSLAEAVSYEQYF. The CDR3 region has the DNA TGCGCCAGCAGCTTGGCCGAGGCAGTATCCTACGAGCAGTACTTC.

This clone was counted between two and nine times. The genes are TRBV2 and TRBJ1-5; 7 bases line up with TRBD1. Germline V gene sequence: CDR1 SNHLY, CDR2 FYNNEI. Trimming at V came to 7 bases and at J to 0 bases, leaving 6 bases not matched to a gene. The CDR3 covers 15 residues. CDR3 bases: TGTGCCAGCACCAAGGGACAGACTAGCAATCAGCCCCAGCATTTT. It codes for CASTKGQTSNQPQHF.

This clone appeared a single time. CDR3 in amino acids: CASVDRGLGTGELFF. DNA for the CDR3: TGTGCCAGCGTTGACAGGGGGCTGGGCACCGGGGAGCTGTTTTTT. The J gene is TRBJ2-2, the V gene TRBV2; 10 nucleotides line up with TRBD1. Germline assignment: CDR1 SNHLY and CDR2 FYNNEI. The trim removed 8 bases at V and 4 bases at J, leaving 7 bases unmatched. This CDR3 comprises 15 residues. The whole variable domain, remainder taken from reference TRBV2 and TRBJ2-2, is EPEVTQTPSHQVTQMGQEVILRCVPISNHLYFYWYRQILGQKVEFLVSFYNNEISEKSEIFDDQFSVERPDGSNFTLKIRSTKLEDSAMYFCASVDRGLGTGELFFGEGSRLTVL.

The chain recombines TRBV4-2 with TRBJ2-2; 15 bases align to TRBD2. The V gene's germline CDR1 is LGHNA and CDR2 YNFKEQ. The V segment lost 3 bases and the J segment 3 bases; nucleotides outside the gene matches: 2. This CDR3 region has 17 residues. The CDR3 DNA reads as TGTGCCAGCAGCCAGGGACTAGCGGGGGGATACACCGGGGAGCTGTTTTTT. Its protein product is CASSQGLAGGYTGELFF.

J is TRBJ1-4 and V is TRBV4-3; no reliable D call. Germline CDR1 is LGHNA and CDR2 is YSLEER. CDR3 length: 17 amino acids. Trimming left V 0 bases short and J 6 bases short, with 17 bases between. The CDR3 sequence is CASSQDRWSLEYEKLFF. The CDR3, as DNA: TGCGCCAGCAGCCAAGATCGGTGGAGTCTAGAGTATGAAAAACTGTTTTTT.

The chain is built from TRBV6-6 and TRBJ1-2, with TRBD1 matching over 9 bases. The CDR3 runs to 12 residues. Germline-derived CDR1 and CDR2 are MNHNY and SVGAGI (reference sequence). J lost 7 bases, V lost 8 bases, and 5 bases had no gene match. DNA of the CDR3: TGTGCCAGCTACAGGGGGCAGGGTGGCTACACCTTC. As protein: CASYRGQGGYTF.

The chain employs TRBV5-4 and TRBJ1-4; D perhaps matches TRBD1 (5 bases). CDR3 size: 16 residues. V lost 0 bases and J 4 bases, leaving 13 bases between the germline ends. Germline loops: CDR1 SGHNT, CDR2 YYREEE (reference sequence). CDR3 nucleotides: TGTGCCAGCAGCTTGGTCGGTGCGGGGGGTAATGAAAAACTGTTTTTT. It yields the protein CASSLVGAGGNEKLFF.

The chain joins TRBV4-2 to TRBJ1-1; unclear D gene. The germline V gene has CDR1 LGHNA and CDR2 YNFKEQ. V was cut by 0 bases and J by 1 base, with 9 bases left in between. CDR3 size: 15 residues. In DNA, the CDR3 is TGTGCCAGCAGCCAAGATGTACGGTCGAACACTGAAGCTTTCTTT. It yields the protein CASSQDVRSNTEAFF.

The chain employs TRBV30 and TRBJ1-4; unclear D gene. Germline V gene sequence: CDR1 GTSNPN, CDR2 SVGIG (reference sequence). The CDR3 runs 15 residues. V lost 0 bases and J lost 0, with 8 bases in between. CDR3 sequence (DNA): TGTGCCTGGAGTGTCGGAGGGTCAACTAATGAAAAACTGTTTTTT. This gives the protein CAWSVGGSTNEKLFF.

This chain joins TRBV6-9 and TRBJ2-5; 8 nucleotides agree with TRBD1. With 5 bases clipped from V and 4 bases from J, the junction kept 12 bases outside the gene matches. This CDR3 comprises 16 residues. CDR1 MNHGY and CDR2 SVAAGI come from the germline V gene. Here the CDR3 DNA reads TGTGCCAGCAGTCTTCCCAAGACAGGGGAGGCAGAGACCCAGTACTTC. Protein product: CASSLPKTGEAETQYF.